Below, 19 T cell receptor beta chains from the same sample are listed, as sequenced in a study of vaccination effects on CD4 cells after COVID-19. Antigen specificity for these receptors is unknown. It was after approximately 10 days of culture that CD4+ T cells were isolated. The person had PCR-confirmed SARS-CoV-2 infection between March and December 2020. Two doses of either BNT162b2 or mRNA-1273 were given to each participant. TCRdb keeps only in-frame clones here, not all; method: immunoSEQ multiplex PCR. The sample consists of 30,000 to 35,000 clones, approximately 77% of them appearing once. The material was CD4+ T cells from PBMCs cultured without peptide, obtained after COVID-19 vaccination. The receptors here all came from a human donor who had a prior SARS-CoV-2 infection.

This chain joins TRBV7-9 and TRBJ2-7; D is perhaps TRBD2 (5 bases). Trimming cost V 3 bases and J 2 bases, with 11 bases left between them. The CDR3 totals 14 residues. In germline, CDR1 is SEHNR, CDR2 FQNEAQ (reference sequence). The CDR3 loop reads CASSLGVFTYEQYF. CDR3 DNA: TGTGCCAGCAGCTTGGGAGTTTTCACCTACGAGCAGTACTTC.

The J gene is TRBJ2-1, the V gene TRBV7-9, with D tentatively TRBD2 (7 bases). This CDR3 is 15 amino acids long. The germline V and J ends were trimmed by 5 bases and 9 bases, with 20 bases remaining between them. CDR1 is SEHNR and CDR2 is FQNEAQ in the germline V gene (reference sequence). The CDR3 sequence is CASSRTSAGGGEQFF. The DNA of the CDR3 is TGTGCCAGCAGCCGAACTAGCGCCGGGGGCGGTGAGCAGTTCTTC.

CDR3 nucleotide sequence: TGTGCCAGCAGCATTGGGGACAGGGGGCGACACCAAGAGACCCAGTACTTC. The encoded protein is CASSIGDRGRHQETQYF. V is TRBV21-1 and J is TRBJ2-5; no DNA check was done on the table's D call, TRBD1. TRBV21-1 represents a pseudogene. This CDR3 is built from 17 residues.

The chain has TRBV5-1 and TRBJ2-5; perhaps TRBD2 as D (6 bases). V was clipped by 1 base and J by 4 bases, with 14 bases between them. Germline values: CDR1 SGHRS, CDR2 YFSETQ. CDR3 size: 15 residues. Here the CDR3 reads CASSLWGKGGETQYF. For the CDR3, the DNA is TGCGCCAGCAGCTTGTGGGGTAAGGGAGGAGAGACCCAGTACTTC. Complete variable domain (other parts from reference TRBV5-1 and TRBJ2-5): KAGVTQTPRYLIKTRGQQVTLSCSPISGHRSVSWYQQTPGQGLQFLFEYFSETQRNKGNFPGRFSGRQFSNSRSEMNVSTLELGDSALYLCASSLWGKGGETQYFGPGTRLLVL.

The chain has TRBV21-1 and TRBJ1-6; the tabulated D call, TRBD1, remains unverified against the DNA. TRBV21-1 is noted as a pseudogene. The CDR3 covers 17 residues. CDR3 region: CASSSPRRDRESSPLHF. The CDR3 DNA reads as TGTGCCAGCAGCTCCCCTCGACGGGACAGGGAGAGTTCACCCCTCCACTTT.

V gene TRBV4-1 combines with J gene TRBJ2-7; 7 bases align to TRBD1. Germline CDR1 and CDR2: MGHRA and YSYEKL. Losses at the gene ends were 1 base for V and 3 bases for J; bases not matched to a gene: 12. The CDR3 contains 17 residues. Here the CDR3 DNA reads TGCGCCAGCAGCCAAGGGTCCGCGCCAGGGGGTTACTACGAGCAGTACTTC. This sequence encodes CASSQGSAPGGYYEQYF.

The chain joins TRBV4-1 to TRBJ2-5; TRBD1 might be the D (5 bases). The CDR3 sequence is 16 residues long. Germline-derived CDR1 and CDR2 are MGHRA and YSYEKL. V was shortened by 2 bases and J by 5 bases, with 18 bases between the two germline ends. The CDR3 spells CASSQNLFQGVETQYF. DNA of the CDR3: TGCGCCAGCAGCCAAAATTTATTCCAGGGTGTGGAGACCCAGTACTTC.

The V call is TRBV6-2 or TRBV6-3, the J call TRBJ2-1; 11 bases agree with TRBD2. The CDR3 extends over 13 amino acids. CDR1 is MNHEY, CDR2 SVGEGT, per germline. V lost 8 bases and J lost 9; bases outside the gene matches: 6. The CDR3 loop is CASGPGLAVEQFF. In DNA, the CDR3 is TGTGCCAGCGGCCCGGGACTAGCGGTTGAGCAGTTCTTC.

This clone was found a few times. V usage is TRBV19 and J usage is TRBJ1-5; no reliable D call. Trimming cost V 7 bases and J 6 bases, with 13 bases left between them. This CDR3 has 13 amino acids. Looked up from germline, CDR1 is LNHDA and CDR2 is SQIVND (reference sequence). CDR3 region: CASTIGLGQPQHF. CDR3 coding DNA: TGTGCCAGTACCATCGGATTAGGTCAGCCCCAGCATTTT.

The chain uses TRBV24-1 and TRBJ1-2, with a tentative D call TRBD1 (5 bases). In germline, CDR1 is KGHDR, CDR2 SFDVKD. Trimming removed 3 bases from V and 8 bases from J, with 15 bases in between. The length of the CDR3 is 14 residues. The CDR3 is CATSDLDTPVGYTF. As DNA, the CDR3 is TGTGCCACCAGTGATCTGGACACCCCGGTGGGCTACACCTTC.

The CDR3 spells CASSTRTDTQYF. CDR3 sequence (DNA): TGTGCCAGCAGTACGAGGACAGATACGCAGTATTTT. The chain carries TRBV11-2 and TRBJ2-3; D call uncertain. V dropped 6 bases and J dropped 3 bases, with 7 bases sitting between them. This CDR3 has 12 residues. Germline CDR1 reads SGHAT; CDR2 reads FQNNGV.

This chain connects TRBV6-5 to TRBJ2-1; 12 bases are shared with TRBD1. Germline values: CDR1 MNHEY, CDR2 SVGAGI. The CDR3 length is 15 residues. Losses at the gene ends were 6 bases for V and 10 bases for J; bases not matched to a gene: 10. This CDR3 reads CASSSAGTGGGEQFF. In nucleotides, the CDR3 is TGTGCCAGCAGCTCAGCCGGGACAGGGGGCGGGGAGCAGTTCTTC.

A word on this clone: Relative to the germline gene, one junction end is altered; a read error may explain this. The chain couples TRBV11-3 to TRBJ2-7; 8 bases fit TRBD1. This CDR3 contains 14 residues. CDR1 and CDR2 (germline): SGHNT, YENEEA. DNA for the CDR3: TGTACCAGCAGCTTAGGGGACAGGCCCAACGAGCAGTACTTC. It specifies CTSSLGDRPNEQYF.

The chain links TRBV19 to TRBJ2-3; TRBD2 matches at 9 bases. This CDR3 is 17 amino acids long. The junction had 14 bases not matched to a gene; V was cut back by 7 bases and J by 3 bases. The V gene's germline CDR1 is LNHDA and CDR2 SQIVND (reference sequence). As DNA, the CDR3 is TGTGCCAGTAACCCAGCGGGGGGTAGCGGGATGACAGATACGCAGTATTTT. This gives the protein CASNPAGGSGMTDTQYF.

V and J are TRBV5-4 and TRBJ2-7, with 16 bases identical to TRBD2. Germline trimming cut 2 bases from V and 4 bases from J; bases unmatched to any gene: 6. Germline-derived CDR1 and CDR2 are SGHNT and YYREEE (reference sequence). This CDR3 has 17 residues. The CDR3 loop is CASSLGTSGGGLYEQYF. CDR3 in DNA: TGTGCCAGCAGCTTAGGGACTAGCGGGGGGGGGTTATACGAGCAGTACTTC.

The sample holds a few counts of this clone. The chain is built from TRBV7-2 and TRBJ2-5; D is undetermined. The CDR3 runs to 14 residues. V lost 1 base and J lost 5, with 11 bases in between. CDR1 and CDR2 (germline): SGHTA, FQGNSA. The CDR3 nucleotides read TGTGCCAGCAGCTTAGTTGCGGCAGCGGAGACCCAGTACTTC. It translates to CASSLVAAAETQYF. Full variable domain (outside the CDR3, taken from reference TRBV7-2 and TRBJ2-5): GAGVSQSPSNKVTEKGKDVELRCDPISGHTALYWYRQSLGQGLEFLIYFQGNSAPDKSGLPSDRFSAERTGGSVSTLTIQRTQQEDSAVYLCASSLVAAAETQYFGPGTRLLVL.

This clone has a handful of counts. The CDR3 sequence: CATSRERGQGEQYF. In DNA form, the CDR3 reads TGTGCCACCAGCAGAGAGAGGGGACAGGGCGAGCAGTACTTC. J is TRBJ2-7 and V is TRBV15; 9 positions match TRBD1. This CDR3 has 14 amino acids. Trimming at V came to 0 bases and at J to 6 bases, leaving 3 bases not matched to a gene. Germline CDR1 LNHNV, CDR2 YYDKDF (reference sequence).

This chain links TRBV10-3 with TRBJ1-5; perhaps TRBD1 as D (5 bases). The CDR3 is 14 residues long. Germline lookup yields CDR1 ENHRY and CDR2 SYGVKD. V was cut by 0 bases and J by 5 bases, with 8 bases left in between. CDR3 nucleotides: TGTGCCATCAGTGAGTCAAGGGGCGATCAGCCCCAGCATTTT. Protein product: CAISESRGDQPQHF.

This clone has only one observation. This chain links TRBV21-1 with TRBJ2-7; TRBD2 reflects the table's D call only, with no check against the DNA. TRBV21-1 is marked as a pseudogene. The CDR3 consists of 18 residues. CDR3 protein: CASSQMYIGCGSHHEQYF. The CDR3 bases are TGTGCCAGCAGCCAAATGTATATCGGTTGCGGGAGCCACCACGAGCAGTACTTC.